The 2 T cell receptor beta chains below were found in one sample sequenced in a study of beta chain features in type 1 diabetes. Study-level results: Type 1 diabetes patients had moderately but significantly shorter TCRB CDR3s in all four CD4+ subsets.

Isolated RNA was reverse transcribed in full, so expressed TCRB transcripts were sequenced. Profiling relied on immunoSEQ multiplex PCR, and the TCRdb table lists in-frame clones only, not all of them. The table has roughly 24,000 clones, less than 75% seen once; the top ten hold under 0.45%. These receptors' targets are unknown. Sample: stem cell memory CD4+ T cells from blood. The receptors derive from a man aged 18-30 years with type 1 diabetes.

The chain combines TRBV2 with TRBJ2-1; D not certain. The CDR3 is 14 residues long. Germline V gene data show CDR1 as SNHLY and CDR2 as FYNNEI. Trimming removed 3 bases from V and 0 bases from J, with 6 bases in between. CDR3 loop: CASSDLSSYNEQFF. CDR3 coding DNA: TGTGCCAGCAGTGATCTGAGCTCCTACAATGAGCAGTTCTTC.

This clone was seen a few times. This rearrangement joins TRBV29-1 to TRBJ1-1; D might be TRBD1 (5 bases). Germline V lookup: CDR1 SQVTM, CDR2 ANQGSEA. The CDR3 contains 12 residues. V was cut by 7 bases and J by 0 bases, with 9 bases left in between. CDR3 nucleotide sequence: TGCAGCGGTGGACACATGAACACTGAAGCTTTCTTT. Protein sequence: CSGGHMNTEAFF.